This T cell receptor beta chain appears in the sequencing data of a study of blood T cells in healthy people across ages. General study points: While age rose, TCR beta diversity per million T cells dropped in a roughly linear way. Naive and antigen-experienced cells could not be conclusively compared, given unsorted PBMCs.

Concerning this clonotype itself: The antigen remains undetermined.

A second 7 to 11 cycle PCR used barcoded and J-beta primers. Each sample provided no less than 2.5 million CDR3-containing paired-end reads. TCRdb reprocessed the 5' RACE reads with MiXCR, giving one entry per CDR3 protein. The repertoire holds approximately 800,000 distinct CDR3 sequences, with approximately 55% as singletons. Germline CDR1 reads MNHEY; CDR2 reads SVGEGT. After removal of 2 bases from V and 3 bases from J, the junction contained 6 bases not matched to a gene. This CDR3 contains 15 residues. The V and J genes are TRBV6-2 or TRBV6-3 and TRBJ2-5, with TRBD2 identical over 7 bases. Sequenced input: blood. This clonotype originated in a man aged 80 or over in good health. The CDR3 region is CASSYGRAQKETQYF. In nucleotides, the CDR3 is TGTGCCAGCAGTTACGGGAGGGCCCAGAAAGAGACCCAGTACTTC.